A single sample is the source of the 21 T cell receptor beta chains below, sequenced in a study of CD8 T cells in ankylosing spondylitis. TCRdb fed the 5' RACE reads into MiXCR, producing one record per CDR3 protein. The sample holds about 96,000 distinct CDR3 sequences; about 8.8% are singletons and the top ten take approximately 4.8%. Sequenced material: blood, either unsorted or a sorted T cell fraction (not recorded which). These receptors originate from a male donor with ankylosing spondylitis or in good health (not recorded which).

This chain uses TRBV5-5 with TRBJ1-6; possible D gene TRBD1, 6 bases. From germline, CDR1 is SGHKS and CDR2 YYEKEE (reference sequence). V was pared by 0 bases and J by 0 bases, with 10 bases between. This CDR3 is 17 amino acids long. The CDR3 nucleotides are TGTGCCAGCAGCTTGGAGGGGGGAAACTCCTATAATTCACCCCTCCACTTT. It codes for CASSLEGGNSYNSPLHF.

This clonotype was seen ten or more times. V and J are TRBV29-1 and TRBJ2-3; 10 nucleotides line up with TRBD2. The length of the CDR3 is 16 residues. Germline V gene data show CDR1 as SQVTM and CDR2 as ANQGSEA. The V gene end was trimmed by 5 bases and the J gene end by 0 bases; junction bases not matched to a gene: 8. The CDR3 region is CSVPLTSGESTDTQYF. DNA for the CDR3: TGCAGCGTTCCCCTCACTAGCGGGGAGAGCACAGATACGCAGTATTTT.

This clonotype was counted at least ten times. The CDR3 region is CASTGETQYF. In DNA form, the CDR3 reads TGTGCCAGCACTGGTGAGACCCAGTACTTC. V gene TRBV6-6 combines with J gene TRBJ2-5; D not certain. Between the trimmed V and J ends, which lost 7 bases and 5 bases, there was a span of 5 bases. The CDR3 length is 10 residues. Germline CDR1 reads MNHNY; CDR2 reads SVGAGI (reference sequence).

This clonotype was counted at least ten times. The chain employs TRBV27 and TRBJ2-3, with a weak D call TRBD2 (5 bases). The germline gives CDR1 MNHEY, CDR2 SMNVEV (reference sequence). V shed 5 bases and J shed 0 bases, with 9 bases lying between them. The CDR3 runs to 14 residues. CDR3 sequence (DNA): TGTGCCAGCAGTGCCCGGAGGAGCACAGATACGCAGTATTTT. It codes for CASSARRSTDTQYF.

This clonotype was seen at least ten times. The genes are TRBV27 and TRBJ1-2; D call uncertain. The V gene lost 4 bases and the J gene lost 4 bases, with 13 bases spanning the gap. The CDR3 runs to 14 residues. CDR1 is MNHEY, CDR2 SMNVEV, per germline (reference sequence). The CDR3 DNA reads TGTGCCAGCAGTTGGGCAGGAGGGCTCTATGGCTACACCTTC. Translated, it gives CASSWAGGLYGYTF.

This clonotype was observed many times. The rearrangement joins TRBV7-2 to TRBJ1-6; perhaps TRBD1 as D (6 bases). The length of the CDR3 is 15 residues. V lost 5 bases, J lost 6 bases, and 14 bases lay in between. The germline CDR1 and CDR2 sequences are SGHTA and FQGNSA. The chain's CDR3 is CASSPTGLANSPLHF. In DNA, the CDR3 is TGTGCCAGCAGCCCGACAGGTTTAGCTAATTCACCCCTCCACTTT.

As for this clonotype: One end of the junction varies from germline; a read error may be responsible. The chain is built from TRBV7-2 and TRBJ2-7; no clear D. The CDR3 totals 12 residues. Germline loops: CDR1 SGHTA, CDR2 FQGNSA. Here the CDR3 reads CASSLSSYEQHF. For the CDR3, the DNA is TGTGCCAGCAGCCTCAGCTCCTACGAGCAGCACTTC. The full variable domain, completed using reference TRBV7-2 and TRBJ2-7, is GAGVSQSPSNKVTEKGKDVELRCDPISGHTALYWYRQSLGQGLEFLIYFQGNSAPDKSGLPSDRFSAERTGGSVSTLTIQRTQQEDSAVYLCASSLSSYEQHFGPGTRLTVT.

This clonotype appeared many times. The V gene is TRBV21-1, the J gene TRBJ2-7; the table's D call, TRBD1, has no DNA check behind it. TRBV21-1 is labeled a pseudogene. This CDR3 region has 14 residues. CDR3 sequence reads: CASSNGDRGQEQYF. The CDR3 region has the DNA TGTGCCAGCAGCAATGGGGACAGGGGGCAGGAGCAGTACTTC.

This clonotype was detected a few times. CDR3 sequence reads: CASSLTARDPGWAQYF. In DNA, the CDR3 is TGTGCCAGCAGCTTAACCGCCAGGGACCCGGGCTGGGCCCAGTACTTC. J is TRBJ2-5 and V is TRBV7-9; D is perhaps TRBD1 or TRBD2 (5 bases each). CDR3 length: 16 amino acids. Germline V gene data show CDR1 as SEHNR and CDR2 as FQNEAQ (reference sequence). V was shortened by 2 bases and J by 9 bases, with 22 bases between the two germline ends.

This clonotype was picked up a small number of times. The chain links TRBV30 to TRBJ2-3; D ambiguous. The V end lost 0 bases, the J end lost 9 bases, and 7 bases lay between the germline ends. The CDR3 is 11 amino acids. Looked up from germline, CDR1 is GTSNPN and CDR2 is SVGIG (reference sequence). This CDR3 is CAWSVSTTQYF. CDR3 bases: TGTGCCTGGAGTGTCTCAACGACGCAGTATTTT.

There are a few counts of this clonotype. This chain connects TRBV30 to TRBJ2-2, with D possibly matching TRBD1 (6 bases). CDR1 and CDR2 (germline): GTSNPN, SVGIG (reference sequence). Trimming cost V 5 bases and J 6 bases, with 16 bases left between them. The CDR3 spans 14 residues. The CDR3 is CAWGQGRGAGELFF. The CDR3, as DNA: TGTGCCTGGGGCCAGGGGAGAGGGGCCGGGGAGCTGTTTTTT.

Remarks on this clonotype: A much larger clone sits a single nucleotide away, making a read error possible. This chain links TRBV30 with TRBJ1-2; tentative D call: TRBD1 (5 bases). V shed 0 bases and J shed 6 bases, with 14 bases lying between them. Germline V gives CDR1 GTSNPN, CDR2 SVGIG (reference sequence). CDR3 length: 14 residues. CDR3 loop: CAWSVQAGTHGYTF. Here the CDR3 DNA reads TGTGCCTGGAGTGTACAGGCAGGCACCCATGGCTACACCTTC.

This clonotype has ten or more counts. The chain is built from TRBV7-6 and TRBJ2-3; 11 positions agree with TRBD2. Germline assignment: CDR1 SGHVS and CDR2 FNYEAQ. CDR3 length equals 16 residues. Trimming cost V 5 bases and J 2 bases; bases outside gene matches: 6. CDR3 sequence reads: CASSPASGGPTDTQYF. The CDR3, as DNA: TGTGCCAGCAGCCCCGCTAGCGGGGGGCCCACAGATACGCAGTATTTT.

This clonotype was observed many times. For the CDR3, the DNA is TGTGCCAGCAGCCAAGATGAGGGGGCGGGAAAGACCCAGTACTTC. Translating gives CASSQDEGAGKTQYF. This sequence joins TRBV4-2 and TRBJ2-5; possible D gene TRBD1, 7 bases. Germline V lookup: CDR1 LGHNA, CDR2 YNFKEQ. Trimming shortened V by 0 bases and J by 6 bases, and 14 bases separated the two germline ends. This CDR3 has 15 residues.

This clonotype was observed at least ten times. The chain combines TRBV20-1 with TRBJ1-1; 9 bases align to TRBD1. Germline V gene data show CDR1 as DFQATT and CDR2 as SNEGSKA (reference sequence). With 5 bases clipped from V and 1 base from J, the junction kept 2 bases outside the gene matches. The CDR3 is made up of 13 amino acids. The CDR3 nucleotides are TGCAGTGCTGGGACAGGGAGGAACACTGAAGCTTTCTTT. Amino acids: CSAGTGRNTEAFF.

This clonotype was counted at least ten times. The chain links TRBV7-2 to TRBJ2-7; D remains unclear. CDR1 is SGHTA, CDR2 FQGNSA, per germline. Trimming removed 0 bases from V and 0 bases from J, with 3 bases in between. The CDR3 totals 13 residues. The chain's CDR3 is CASSLASSYEQYF. The CDR3, as DNA: TGTGCCAGCAGCTTAGCTAGCTCCTACGAGCAGTACTTC.

Note on this clonotype: Just one base apart from a much larger clone, this may be a read error. The J gene is TRBJ2-1, the V gene TRBV28, with unresolved D. Germline V gives CDR1 MDHEN, CDR2 SYDVKM. The CDR3 has 12 amino acids. For the CDR3, the DNA is TGTGCCAGCTGTTTAAGTGGCTTCGAGCAGTTCTTC. It encodes CASCLSGFEQFF.

This clonotype has more than one count but fewer than ten. This chain links TRBV7-2 with TRBJ2-3; 9 positions agree with TRBD2. The CDR3 consists of 14 residues. Germline CDR1 is SGHTA and CDR2 is FQGNSA. Germline trimming cut 7 bases from V and 4 bases from J; bases unmatched to any gene: 6. This CDR3 reads CASTSGGRADTQYF. The CDR3 nucleotides are TGTGCCAGCACCAGCGGGGGGAGGGCAGATACGCAGTATTTT.

In its sample, this clonotype was seen many times. This sequence joins TRBV15 and TRBJ1-2; D might be TRBD1 (5 bases). The CDR3 loop spans 19 amino acids. Germline V CDR1 and CDR2: LNHNV, YYDKDF (reference sequence). Trimming removed 0 bases at V and 6 bases at J, with 26 bases between. CDR3 DNA sequence: TGTGCCACCAGCAGAGAATTCTGGGACGGAGATAGCCGCAGCCATGGCTACACCTTC. Its protein is CATSREFWDGDSRSHGYTF.

This clonotype was counted at least ten times. This chain uses TRBV5-1 with TRBJ2-5; TRBD1 matches 8 bases. The CDR3 has 12 residues. V lost 7 bases and J lost 5; bases outside the gene matches: 4. Per germline, CDR1 SGHRS and CDR2 YFSETQ. In DNA, the CDR3 is TGCGCCAGCCGGACAGGGTCGGAGACCCAGTACTTC. It translates to CASRTGSETQYF.

This clonotype was counted many times. The chain links TRBV24-1 to TRBJ2-3; 7 bases match TRBD1. Losses at the gene ends were 8 bases for V and 4 bases for J; bases not matched to a gene: 5. This CDR3 comprises 13 residues. CDR1 KGHDR and CDR2 SFDVKD come from the germline V gene. This chain's CDR3 is CATNHRGPDTQYF. The CDR3, as DNA: TGTGCCACCAATCACAGGGGTCCAGATACGCAGTATTTT.